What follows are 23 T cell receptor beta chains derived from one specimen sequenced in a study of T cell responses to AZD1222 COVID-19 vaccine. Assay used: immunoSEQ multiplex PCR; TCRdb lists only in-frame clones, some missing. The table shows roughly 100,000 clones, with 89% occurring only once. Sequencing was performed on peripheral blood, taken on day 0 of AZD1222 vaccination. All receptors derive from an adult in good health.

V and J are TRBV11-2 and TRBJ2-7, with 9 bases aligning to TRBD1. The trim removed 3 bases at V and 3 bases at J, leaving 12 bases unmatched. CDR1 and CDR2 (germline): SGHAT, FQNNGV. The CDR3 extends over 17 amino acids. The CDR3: CASSFSPGQGPLYEQYF. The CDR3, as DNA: TGTGCCAGCAGCTTTTCTCCGGGACAGGGTCCCCTCTACGAGCAGTACTTC.

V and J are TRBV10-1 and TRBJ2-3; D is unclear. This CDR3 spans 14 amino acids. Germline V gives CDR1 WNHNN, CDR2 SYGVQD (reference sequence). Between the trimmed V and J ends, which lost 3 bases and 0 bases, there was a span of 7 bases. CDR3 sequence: CASSEEISTDTQYF. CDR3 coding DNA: TGCGCCAGCAGTGAAGAAATCAGCACAGATACGCAGTATTTT.

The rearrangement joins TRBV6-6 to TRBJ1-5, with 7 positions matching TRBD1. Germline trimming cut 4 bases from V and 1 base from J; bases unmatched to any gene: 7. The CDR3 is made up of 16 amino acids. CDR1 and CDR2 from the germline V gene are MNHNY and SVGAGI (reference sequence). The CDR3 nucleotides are TGTGCCAGCAGTTTGGAGGGGGCGGCGAGCAATCAGCCCCAGCATTTT. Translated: CASSLEGAASNQPQHF.

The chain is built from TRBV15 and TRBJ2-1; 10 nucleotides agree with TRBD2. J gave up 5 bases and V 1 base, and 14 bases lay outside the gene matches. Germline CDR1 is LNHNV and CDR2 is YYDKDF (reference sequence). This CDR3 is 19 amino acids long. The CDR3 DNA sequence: TGTGCCACCAGCAGAGGAGTAGCGGGGGGCATTAGGTTTGACAATGAGCAGTTCTTC. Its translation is CATSRGVAGGIRFDNEQFF.

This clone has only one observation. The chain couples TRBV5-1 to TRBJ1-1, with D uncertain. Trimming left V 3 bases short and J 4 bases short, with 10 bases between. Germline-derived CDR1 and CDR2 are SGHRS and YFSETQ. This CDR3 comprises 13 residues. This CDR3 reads CASSYDGFTEAFF. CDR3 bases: TGCGCCAGCAGCTACGACGGCTTCACTGAAGCTTTCTTT. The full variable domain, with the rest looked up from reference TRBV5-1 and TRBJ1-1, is KAGVTQTPRYLIKTRGQQVTLSCSPISGHRSVSWYQQTPGQGLQFLFEYFSETQRNKGNFPGRFSGRQFSNSRSEMNVSTLELGDSALYLCASSYDGFTEAFFGQGTRLTVV.

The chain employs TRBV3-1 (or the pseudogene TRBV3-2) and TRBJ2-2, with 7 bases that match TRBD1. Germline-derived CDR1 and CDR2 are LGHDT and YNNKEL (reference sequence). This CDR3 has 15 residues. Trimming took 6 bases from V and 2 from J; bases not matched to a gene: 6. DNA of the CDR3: TGTGCCAGCAGGACCCGGGACAGAAACACCGGGGAGCTGTTTTTT. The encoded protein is CASRTRDRNTGELFF.

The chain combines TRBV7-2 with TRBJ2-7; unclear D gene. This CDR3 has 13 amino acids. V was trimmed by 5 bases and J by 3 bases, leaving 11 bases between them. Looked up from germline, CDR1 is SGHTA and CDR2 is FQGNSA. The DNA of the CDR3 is TGTGCCAGCAGCCTTAAAATGGACTACGAGCAGTACTTC. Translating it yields CASSLKMDYEQYF.

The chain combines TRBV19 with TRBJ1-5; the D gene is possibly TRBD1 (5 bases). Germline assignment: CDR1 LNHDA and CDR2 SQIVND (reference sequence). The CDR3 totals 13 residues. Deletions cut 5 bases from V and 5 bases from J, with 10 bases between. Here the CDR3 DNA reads TGTGCCAGTAGTGGGCAGGGTTATCAGCCCCAGCATTTT. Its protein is CASSGQGYQPQHF.

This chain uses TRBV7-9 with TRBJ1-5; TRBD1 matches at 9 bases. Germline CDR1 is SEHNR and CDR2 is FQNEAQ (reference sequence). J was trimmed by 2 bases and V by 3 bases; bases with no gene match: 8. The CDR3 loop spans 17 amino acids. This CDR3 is CASSLVGTGKGNQPQHF. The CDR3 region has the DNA TGTGCCAGCAGCTTGGTCGGGACAGGGAAAGGCAATCAGCCCCAGCATTTT.

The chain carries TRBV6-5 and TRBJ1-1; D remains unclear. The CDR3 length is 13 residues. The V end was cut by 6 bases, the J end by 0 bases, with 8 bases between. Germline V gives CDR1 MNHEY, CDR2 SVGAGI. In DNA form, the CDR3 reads TGTGCCAGCAGCCAGGTATTGAACACTGAAGCTTTCTTT. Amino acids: CASSQVLNTEAFF.

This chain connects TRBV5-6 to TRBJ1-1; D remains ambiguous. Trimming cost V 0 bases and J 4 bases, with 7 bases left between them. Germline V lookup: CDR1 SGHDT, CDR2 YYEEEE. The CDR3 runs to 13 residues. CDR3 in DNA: TGTGCCAGCAGCTTGGTCAGCCGCACTGAAGCTTTCTTT. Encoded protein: CASSLVSRTEAFF.

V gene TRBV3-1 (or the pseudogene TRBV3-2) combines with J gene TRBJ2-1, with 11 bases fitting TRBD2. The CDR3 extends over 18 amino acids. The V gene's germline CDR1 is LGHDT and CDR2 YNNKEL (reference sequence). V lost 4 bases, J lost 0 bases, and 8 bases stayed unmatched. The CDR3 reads CASSLAGTSGSSYNEQFF. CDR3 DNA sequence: TGTGCCAGCAGCCTCGCCGGGACTAGCGGAAGCTCCTACAATGAGCAGTTCTTC.

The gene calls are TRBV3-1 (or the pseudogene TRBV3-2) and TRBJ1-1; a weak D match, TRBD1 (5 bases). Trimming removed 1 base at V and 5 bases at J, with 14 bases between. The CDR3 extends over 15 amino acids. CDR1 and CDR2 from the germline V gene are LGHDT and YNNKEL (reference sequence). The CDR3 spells CASSQAREWETEAFF. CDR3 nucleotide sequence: TGTGCCAGCAGCCAAGCCAGGGAATGGGAGACTGAAGCTTTCTTT.

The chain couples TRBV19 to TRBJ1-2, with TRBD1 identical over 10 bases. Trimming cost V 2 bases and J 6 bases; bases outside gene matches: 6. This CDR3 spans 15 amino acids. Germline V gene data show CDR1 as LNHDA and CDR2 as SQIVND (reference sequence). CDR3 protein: CASSINLGQGDGYTF. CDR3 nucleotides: TGTGCCAGTAGTATAAACCTAGGACAGGGGGATGGCTACACCTTC.

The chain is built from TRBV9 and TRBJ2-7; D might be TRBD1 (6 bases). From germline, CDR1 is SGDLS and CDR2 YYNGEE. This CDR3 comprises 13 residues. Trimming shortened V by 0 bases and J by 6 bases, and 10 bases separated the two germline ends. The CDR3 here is CASSVVGASEQYF. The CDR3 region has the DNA TGTGCCAGCAGCGTAGTGGGGGCGTCCGAGCAGTACTTC.

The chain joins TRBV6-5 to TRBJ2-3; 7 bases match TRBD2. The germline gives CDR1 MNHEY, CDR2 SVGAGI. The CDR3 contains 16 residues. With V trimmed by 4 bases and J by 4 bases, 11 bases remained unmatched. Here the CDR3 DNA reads TGTGCCAGCAGTTCCTACGGGGGGACTTCGCCAGATACGCAGTATTTT. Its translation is CASSSYGGTSPDTQYF.

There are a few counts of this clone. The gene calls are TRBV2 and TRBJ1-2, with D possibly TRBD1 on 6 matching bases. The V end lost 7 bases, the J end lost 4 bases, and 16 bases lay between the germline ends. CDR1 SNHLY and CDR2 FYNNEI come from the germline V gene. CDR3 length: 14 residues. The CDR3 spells CASIRQANLYGYTF. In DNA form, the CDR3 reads TGTGCCAGCATTCGACAGGCAAACCTCTATGGCTACACCTTC.

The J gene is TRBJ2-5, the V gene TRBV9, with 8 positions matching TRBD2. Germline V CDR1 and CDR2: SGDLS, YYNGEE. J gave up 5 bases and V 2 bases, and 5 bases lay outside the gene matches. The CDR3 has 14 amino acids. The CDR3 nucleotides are TGTGCCAGCAGCGTGGCGGGGGGCATGGAGACCCAGTACTTC. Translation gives CASSVAGGMETQYF.

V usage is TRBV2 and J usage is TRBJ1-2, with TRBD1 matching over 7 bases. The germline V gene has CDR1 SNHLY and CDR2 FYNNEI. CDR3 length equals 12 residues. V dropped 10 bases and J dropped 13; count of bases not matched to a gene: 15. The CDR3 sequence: CATPGTARRVTF. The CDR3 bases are TGTGCCACCCCCGGGACAGCCCGCCGGGTCACCTTC.

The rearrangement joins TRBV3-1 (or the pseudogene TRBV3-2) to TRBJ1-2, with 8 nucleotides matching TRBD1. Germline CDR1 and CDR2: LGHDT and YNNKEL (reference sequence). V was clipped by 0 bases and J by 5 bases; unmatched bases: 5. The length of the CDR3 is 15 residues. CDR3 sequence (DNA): TGTGCCAGCAGCCAAGACACAGGGGGGGGATATGGCTACACCTTC. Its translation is CASSQDTGGGYGYTF.

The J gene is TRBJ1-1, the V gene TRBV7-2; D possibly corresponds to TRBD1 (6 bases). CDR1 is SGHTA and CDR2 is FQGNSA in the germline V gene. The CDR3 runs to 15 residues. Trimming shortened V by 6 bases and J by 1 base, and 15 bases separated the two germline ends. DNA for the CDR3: TGTGCCAGCAGTAGAACAGGGAGAAGGAACACTGAAGCTTTCTTT. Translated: CASSRTGRRNTEAFF. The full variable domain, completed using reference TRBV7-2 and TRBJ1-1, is GAGVSQSPSNKVTEKGKDVELRCDPISGHTALYWYRQSLGQGLEFLIYFQGNSAPDKSGLPSDRFSAERTGGSVSTLTIQRTQQEDSAVYLCASSRTGRRNTEAFFGQGTRLTVV.

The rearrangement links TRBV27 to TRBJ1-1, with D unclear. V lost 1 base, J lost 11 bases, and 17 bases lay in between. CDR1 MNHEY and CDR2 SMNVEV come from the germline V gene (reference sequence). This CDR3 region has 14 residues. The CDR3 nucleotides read TGTGCCAGCAGTTTATGGGGTCAGACCAGAATGGCTTTCTTT. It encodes CASSLWGQTRMAFF.

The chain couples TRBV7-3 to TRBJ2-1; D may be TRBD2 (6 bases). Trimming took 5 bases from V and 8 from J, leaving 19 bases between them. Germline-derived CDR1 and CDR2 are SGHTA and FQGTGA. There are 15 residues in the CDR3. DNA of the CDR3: TGTGCCAGCAGCCCGGGGCTAGCGTGGGGGGATGAGCAGTTCTTC. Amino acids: CASSPGLAWGDEQFF.